The entry below gives a single TCR beta chain sequence along with its context. The CDR3 regions of TCR beta were amplified from RNA transcripts. In the first-round RT-PCR of the TCR CDR3, the HTBI primer set was used. TCRdb itself ran the multiplex PCR reads through MiXCR, one entry per CDR3 protein. The sample has about 610,000 distinct CDR3 sequences, 15% to 20% seen once. This specimen belongs to a study of T cells in Graves' hyperthyroidism and ophthalmopathy. The V end lost 8 bases, the J end lost 6 bases, and 29 bases lay between the germline ends. Germline loops: CDR1 DFQATT, CDR2 SNEGSKA (reference sequence). The CDR3 runs to 16 residues. In making diagnoses, clinical symptoms, serum thyroxine and TRAb, thyroid ultrasound and orbital computed tomography were all used. Isolation of PBMCs was performed on about 9.9 ml fresh peripheral blood.

Sequences were obtained from blood. This sequence joins TRBV20-1 and TRBJ2-7; possibly TRBD2 for D (6 bases). The TCR was taken from a woman between 40 and 55 years old with Graves' ophthalmopathy. The CDR3 bases are TGCAGTAGTGCTGAGGGACTCCGGGGAAGTCTACGCGAGCAGTACTTC. Encoded protein: CSSAEGLRGSLREQYF.